The 31 T cell receptor beta chains reported below all come from one sample, sequenced in a study of T cells in Graves' hyperthyroidism and ophthalmopathy. Template material for amplifying TCR beta CDR3 regions consisted of RNA transcripts. Carried out on the TCR CDR3, a first-round RT-PCR used the HTBI primer set. TCRdb recomputed calls from the multiplex PCR reads with MiXCR, one row per CDR3 protein. The repertoire holds a few hundred thousand distinct CDR3 sequences, with about 20% as singletons. The sample taken for sequencing was blood. The receptor source for this set is a young man with Graves' ophthalmopathy.

This clonotype was observed a few times. The genes are TRBV5-6 and TRBJ2-7, with TRBD2 matching 8 bases. V lost 0 bases and J lost 3; bases outside the gene matches: 14. The CDR3 spans 18 residues. CDR1 SGHDT and CDR2 YYEEEE come from the germline V gene. The CDR3 region is CASSLGGPGREEGYEQYF. The CDR3 region has the DNA TGTGCCAGCAGCTTGGGGGGGCCCGGGCGGGAGGAGGGCTACGAGCAGTACTTC.

V gene TRBV20-1 combines with J gene TRBJ2-2; 15 bases line up with TRBD2. Germline values: CDR1 DFQATT, CDR2 SNEGSKA (reference sequence). This CDR3 comprises 16 residues. The CDR3 coding sequence is TGCAGAGCCGGGACTAGCGGGAGGTCGAACACCGGGGAGCTGTTTTTT. Its protein is CRAGTSGRSNTGELFF.

This clonotype was observed a handful of times. The V and J genes are TRBV12-3 or TRBV12-4 and TRBJ2-2; D is unresolved. V was pared by 3 bases and J by 6 bases, with 5 bases between. CDR3 length: 12 amino acids. CDR3 coding DNA: TGTGCCAGCAGTTTTGCTGCCGGGGAGCTGTTTTTT. It yields the protein CASSFAAGELFF.

This clonotype was seen repeatedly, ten times or more. One end of the junction does not line up with germline, which may come from a read error. The genes are TRBV7-7 and TRBJ2-1; 10 nucleotides agree with TRBD2. This CDR3 comprises 15 residues. Germline CDR1 and CDR2: SSHAT and FNYEAQ (reference sequence). The CDR3 is CASSRGLASGNEQFF. CDR3 DNA: TGTGCTAGCAGCAGGGGACTAGCGTCCGGGAATGAGCAGTTCTTC.

This clonotype was counted a few times. This chain joins TRBV14 and TRBJ2-1; no clear D gene. The V end lost 3 bases, the J end lost 0 bases, and 9 bases lay between the germline ends. Per germline, CDR1 SGHDN and CDR2 FVKESK. The CDR3 covers 15 residues. The DNA for the CDR3 is TGTGCCAGCAGCCATTTCACCAGCTCCTACAATGAGCAGTTCTTC. It is translated as CASSHFTSSYNEQFF.

Worth noting for this clonotype: The CDR3 end shows no conserved phenylalanine or tryptophan, and so a read error is likely. This chain joins TRBV3-1 and TRBJ2-1; no firm D call. The germline CDR1 and CDR2 sequences are LGHDT and YNNKEL (reference sequence). V dropped 0 bases and J dropped 3 bases, with 9 bases sitting between them. CDR3 size: 15 residues. For the CDR3, the DNA is TGTGCCAGCAGCCAAGAAGGTAGGAACTACAATGAGCAGTTCGTC. Protein: CASSQEGRNYNEQFV.

This clonotype came up many times. The chain recombines TRBV2 with TRBJ2-3; the match to TRBD1 covers 8 bases. Trimming at V came to 8 bases and at J to 2 bases, leaving 3 bases not matched to a gene. The CDR3 has 13 amino acids. Germline assignment: CDR1 SNHLY and CDR2 FYNNEI. The CDR3 DNA reads as TGTGCCAGCTGGGACAGGTACACAGATACGCAGTATTTT. This codes for CASWDRYTDTQYF.

The chain joins TRBV7-8 to TRBJ2-3, with TRBD2 identical over 7 bases. Losses at the gene ends were 5 bases for V and 0 bases for J; bases not matched to a gene: 5. Germline V CDR1 and CDR2: SGHVS, FQNEAQ. The CDR3 consists of 15 residues. The CDR3, as DNA: TGTGCCAGCAGCATACTAGCGACTAGCACAGATACGCAGTATTTT. Residues: CASSILATSTDTQYF.

Concerning this clonotype: A read error is possible here, since a much larger clone lies one base away. This chain links TRBV5-6 with TRBJ2-1; D remains ambiguous. CDR1 is SGHDT and CDR2 is YYEEEE in the germline V gene. The ends were cut back, 0 bases at V and 9 bases at J, with 4 bases in the middle. This CDR3 is built from 11 residues. The CDR3 protein is CASSLDSEQFF. The CDR3 DNA follows: TGTGCCAGCAGCTTGGACAGTGAGCAGTTCTTC.

This clonotype has at least ten counts. The chain joins TRBV4-1 to TRBJ2-1, with TRBD1 matching 9 bases. With V trimmed by 3 bases and J by 9 bases, 6 bases remained unmatched. Germline CDR1 is MGHRA and CDR2 is YSYEKL. The CDR3 covers 14 residues. The CDR3 coding sequence is TGCGCCAGCAGCCAGGGACAGGGCTGGGGTGAGCAGTTCTTC. Translated, it gives CASSQGQGWGEQFF.

The genes are TRBV27 and TRBJ2-3, with D tentatively TRBD2 (6 bases). Germline V gives CDR1 MNHEY, CDR2 SMNVEV (reference sequence). There are 17 residues in the CDR3. Trimming removed 6 bases at V and 11 bases at J, with 30 bases between. The CDR3 DNA follows: TGTGCCAGCAGCCCAACCTCCCCAGGACTCGCGGGAAATGGGCAGTATTTT. It translates to CASSPTSPGLAGNGQYF.

The V call is TRBV7-2, the J call TRBJ2-1; perhaps TRBD2 as D (6 bases). The germline V and J ends were trimmed by 9 bases and 0 bases, with 12 bases remaining between them. Looked up from germline, CDR1 is SGHTA and CDR2 is FQGNSA. The CDR3 consists of 14 residues. The CDR3 spells CASTLASSYNEQFF. DNA of the CDR3: TGTGCCAGTACACTAGCCAGCTCCTACAATGAGCAGTTCTTC.

The chain uses TRBV5-1 and TRBJ2-3; D ambiguous. Germline CDR1 reads SGHRS; CDR2 reads YFSETQ. V lost 0 bases and J lost 0, with 11 bases in between. This CDR3 region has 16 residues. The CDR3 reads CASSLEALLSTDTQYF. As DNA, the CDR3 is TGCGCCAGCAGCTTGGAGGCTCTCCTGAGCACAGATACGCAGTATTTT. Full variable domain (rest looked up from reference TRBV5-1 and TRBJ2-3): KAGVTQTPRYLIKTRGQQVTLSCSPISGHRSVSWYQQTPGQGLQFLFEYFSETQRNKGNFPGRFSGRQFSNSRSEMNVSTLELGDSALYLCASSLEALLSTDTQYFGPGTRLTVL.

This clonotype was picked up many times. V usage is TRBV29-1 and J usage is TRBJ2-1, with TRBD2 matching over 9 bases. After removal of 4 bases from V and 4 bases from J, the junction contained 8 bases not matched to a gene. Germline V gene data show CDR1 as SQVTM and CDR2 as ANQGSEA. The CDR3 is 15 residues long. For the CDR3, the DNA is TGCAGCGTTGCGGCCTCTAGCGGGAATTACAATGAGCAGTTCTTC. Translated: CSVAASSGNYNEQFF.

The chain joins TRBV9 to TRBJ2-3; 9 bases map to TRBD2. The CDR3 totals 16 residues. V shed 4 bases, J shed 0 bases, and the junction held 6 bases outside the gene matches. The germline V gene encodes CDR1 SGDLS and CDR2 YYNGEE. CDR3 in DNA: TGTGCCAGCAGCCCGAGGACTAGCGCTAGCACAGATACGCAGTATTTT. It is translated as CASSPRTSASTDTQYF. The full variable domain, rest sourced from reference TRBV9 and TRBJ2-3, is DSGVTQTPKHLITATGQRVTLRCSPRSGDLSVYWYQQSLDQGLQFLIQYYNGEERAKGNILERFSAQQFPDLHSELNLSSLELGDSALYFCASSPRTSASTDTQYFGPGTRLTVL.

The CDR3 DNA reads TGTGCCAGCAGCTTGGAAATGAACACTGAAGCTTTCTTT. It translates to CASSLEMNTEAFF. The V gene is TRBV7-9, the J gene TRBJ1-1; no definite D call. Germline loops: CDR1 SEHNR, CDR2 FQNEAQ (reference sequence). The CDR3 extends over 13 amino acids. V shed 3 bases and J shed 0 bases, with 5 bases lying between them.

This clonotype has ten or more counts. J is TRBJ1-1 and V is TRBV11-2, with D perhaps TRBD1 (5 bases). This CDR3 spans 12 amino acids. The germline V gene has CDR1 SGHAT and CDR2 FQNNGV. Trimming cost V 5 bases and J 8 bases, with 12 bases left between them. This chain's CDR3 is CASSVGAVEAFF. CDR3 DNA sequence: TGTGCCAGCAGCGTAGGGGCGGTAGAAGCTTTCTTT.

A few counts support this clonotype. The J gene is TRBJ2-7, the V gene TRBV6-1; perhaps TRBD1 as D (6 bases). This CDR3 is 12 amino acids long. The V gene's germline CDR1 is MNHNS and CDR2 SASEGT. The V and J ends lost 7 bases and 6 bases respectively, with 13 bases between them. The CDR3 loop is CASTLPRGEQYF. DNA for the CDR3: TGTGCCAGCACCCTCCCCAGGGGCGAGCAGTACTTC.

In this sample, this clonotype turned up many times. The chain links TRBV3-1 to TRBJ1-4, with 7 bases matching TRBD1. V lost 4 bases, J lost 4 bases, and 9 bases stayed unmatched. The V gene's germline CDR1 is LGHDT and CDR2 YNNKEL (reference sequence). The CDR3 extends over 16 amino acids. CDR3 DNA sequence: TGTGCCAGCAGCCCTCCGGGACAGTTGCTTAATGAAAAACTGTTTTTT. Protein sequence: CASSPPGQLLNEKLFF.

Comments on this clonotype: This may be a read error: a much more frequent sequence differs by one nucleotide. V is TRBV20-1 and J is TRBJ1-1, with 11 bases that match TRBD1. Per germline, CDR1 DFQATT and CDR2 SNEGSKA (reference sequence). The CDR3 has 16 residues. V lost 5 bases, J lost 4 bases, and 12 bases stayed unmatched. Here the CDR3 reads CSAGSPGQGEGTEAFF. In DNA form, the CDR3 reads TGCAGTGCTGGTAGCCCGGGACAGGGGGAGGGCACTGAAGCTTTCTTT.

This clonotype showed up just a few times. The CDR3 bases are TGCAGTGCCACCGAACTGGGGACAGGGGGCGGAGAGACCCAGTACTTC. Its protein is CSATELGTGGGETQYF. The gene calls are TRBV20-1 and TRBJ2-5; 12 positions agree with TRBD1. With 6 bases clipped from V and 4 bases from J, the junction kept 12 bases outside the gene matches. Germline V gene data show CDR1 as DFQATT and CDR2 as SNEGSKA (reference sequence). This CDR3 is built from 16 residues.

As DNA, the CDR3 is TGTGCCAGCAGCTTTGAGGACGTAATGAACACTGAAGCTTTCTTT. Its translation: CASSFEDVMNTEAFF. The rearrangement joins TRBV13 to TRBJ1-1; D call uncertain. Germline CDR1 reads PRHDT; CDR2 reads FYEKMQ (reference sequence). The CDR3 covers 15 residues. V was shortened by 3 bases and J by 0 bases, with 11 bases between the two germline ends.

There are a few counts of this clonotype. The CDR3: CATSDLRDSWNEQFF. CDR3 DNA sequence: TGTGCCACCAGTGATTTGCGGGATAGCTGGAATGAGCAGTTCTTC. The J gene is TRBJ2-1, the V gene TRBV24-1; tentative D call: TRBD2 (5 bases). CDR3 length: 15 residues. Per the germline V gene, CDR1 is KGHDR and CDR2 is SFDVKD. V was cut by 0 bases and J by 7 bases, with 12 bases left in between.

This clonotype was recorded at least ten times. The chain links TRBV7-3 to TRBJ2-3; possibly TRBD2 for D (6 bases). The CDR3 is 16 residues long. The ends were cut back, 0 bases at V and 5 bases at J, with 15 bases in the middle. Germline V gives CDR1 SGHTA, CDR2 FQGTGA. CDR3 sequence reads: CASSLTAYPGGDTQYF. The DNA of the CDR3 is TGTGCCAGCAGCTTAACGGCGTACCCCGGGGGAGATACGCAGTATTTT.

The gene calls are TRBV2 and TRBJ2-2; 8 bases are shared with TRBD2. After removal of 6 bases from V and 5 bases from J, the junction contained 14 bases not matched to a gene. This CDR3 is 17 amino acids long. From germline, CDR1 is SNHLY and CDR2 FYNNEI. CDR3 bases: TGTGCCAGCAGCGCGGGGGGACGGGGAACGTTAACCGGGGAGCTGTTTTTT. Translated: CASSAGGRGTLTGELFF.

This clonotype has ten or more counts. The chain is built from TRBV30 and TRBJ2-2, with 12 positions matching TRBD2. CDR3 length equals 16 residues. The germline V gene encodes CDR1 GTSNPN and CDR2 SVGIG (reference sequence). The trim removed 4 bases at V and 5 bases at J, leaving 8 bases unmatched. The CDR3 spells CAWTRPLAGGTGELFF. The CDR3 region has the DNA TGTGCCTGGACCCGCCCACTAGCGGGGGGAACCGGGGAGCTGTTTTTT.

This clonotype was counted many times. The rearrangement joins TRBV5-1 to TRBJ2-7; the D gene is possibly TRBD1 (5 bases). V gave up 8 bases and J gave up 0 bases, with 21 bases separating them. The CDR3 extends over 16 amino acids. The germline gives CDR1 SGHRS, CDR2 YFSETQ. The CDR3 DNA follows: TGCGCCAGGGTAACACTACAGGAAAACTTCTCCTACGAGCAGTACTTC. It is translated as CARVTLQENFSYEQYF.

Comments on this clonotype: It may be a read error: a sequence one base away is much more abundant. The rearrangement uses TRBV12-3 or TRBV12-4 and TRBJ2-1; 10 bases are shared with TRBD1. The CDR3 has 14 residues. V trimming: 6 bases; J trimming: 1 base; junction bases outside the gene matches: 0. CDR3 bases: TGTGCCAGCAGGGGACAGGGGTCCTACAATGAGCAGTTCTTC. Its protein is CASRGQGSYNEQFF.

This clonotype was counted at least ten times. The chain is built from TRBV15 and TRBJ2-5; 12 bases line up with TRBD2. The CDR3 loop spans 17 amino acids. Germline CDR1 is LNHNV and CDR2 is YYDKDF (reference sequence). J lost 3 bases, V lost 0 bases, and 5 bases had no gene match. Here the CDR3 reads CATSRDLRTSGKETQYF. The DNA of the CDR3 is TGTGCCACCAGCAGAGATTTACGGACTAGCGGGAAAGAGACCCAGTACTTC.

The V and J genes are TRBV4-2 and TRBJ2-7; D perhaps matches TRBD2 (6 bases). The CDR3 spans 15 residues. Trimming took 4 bases from V and 0 from J, leaving 13 bases between them. CDR1 is LGHNA and CDR2 is YNFKEQ in the germline V gene. The CDR3 region has the DNA TGTGCCAGCAGCCCTGCGTCGGGAGTCTCCTACGAGCAGTACTTC. It codes for CASSPASGVSYEQYF.

The chain joins TRBV19 to TRBJ1-4; 8 nucleotides match TRBD1. The CDR3 has 15 residues. Germline CDR1 reads LNHDA; CDR2 reads SQIVND (reference sequence). J gave up 8 bases and V 3 bases, and 8 bases lay outside the gene matches. The CDR3 bases are TGTGCCAGTAGTATGGGACAGGAAAGAAGAGAAAAACTGTTTTTT. It encodes CASSMGQERREKLFF.